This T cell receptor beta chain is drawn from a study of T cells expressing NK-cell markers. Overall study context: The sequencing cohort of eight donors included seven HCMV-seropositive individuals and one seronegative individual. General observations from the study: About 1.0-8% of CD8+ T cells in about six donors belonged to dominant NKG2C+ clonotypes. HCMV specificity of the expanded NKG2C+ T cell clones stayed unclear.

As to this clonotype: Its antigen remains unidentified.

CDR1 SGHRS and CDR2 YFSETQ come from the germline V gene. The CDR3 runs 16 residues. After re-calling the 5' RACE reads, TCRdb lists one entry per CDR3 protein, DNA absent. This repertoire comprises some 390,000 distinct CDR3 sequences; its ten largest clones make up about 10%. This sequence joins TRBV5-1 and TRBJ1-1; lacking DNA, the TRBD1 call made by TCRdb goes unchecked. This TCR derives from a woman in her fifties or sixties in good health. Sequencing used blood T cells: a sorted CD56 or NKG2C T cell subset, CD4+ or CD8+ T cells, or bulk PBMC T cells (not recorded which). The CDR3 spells CASSLYRGNRNTEAFF.